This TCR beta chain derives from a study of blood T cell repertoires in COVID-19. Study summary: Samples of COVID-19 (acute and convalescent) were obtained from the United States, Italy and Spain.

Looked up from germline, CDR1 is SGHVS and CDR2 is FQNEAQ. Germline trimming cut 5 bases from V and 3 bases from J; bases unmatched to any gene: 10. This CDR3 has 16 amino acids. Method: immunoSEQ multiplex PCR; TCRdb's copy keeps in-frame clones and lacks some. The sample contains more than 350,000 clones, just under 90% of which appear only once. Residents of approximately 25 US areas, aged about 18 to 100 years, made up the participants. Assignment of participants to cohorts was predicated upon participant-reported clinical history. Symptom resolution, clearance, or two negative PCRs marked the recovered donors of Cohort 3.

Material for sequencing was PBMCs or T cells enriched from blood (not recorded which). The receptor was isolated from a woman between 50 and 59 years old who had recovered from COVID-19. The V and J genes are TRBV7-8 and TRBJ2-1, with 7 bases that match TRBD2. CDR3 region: CASSLEAGRGYNEQFF. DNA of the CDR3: TGTGCCAGCAGCCTCGAAGCGGGGAGGGGCTACAATGAGCAGTTCTTC.